A selection of T cell receptor beta chains follows, all from one sample in a study of shared clonotypes between healthy human individuals. Sequencing used immunoSEQ multiplex PCR; TCRdb keeps in-frame clones, though not all of them. The sample holds about 330,000 clones, roughly 70% seen once. What was sequenced was memory CD4+ T cells sorted from blood. Receptors originate from a man aged 25 to 40 in good health. CDR3s include the opening cysteine and the closing phenylalanine or tryptophan. The D gene is left open where the match is weak. Clone size is given for some rows only: seen once, a few or many times, or a class if the clone is expanded.

J: TRBJ2-7
V: TRBV5-1
size: .
D: .
CDR3: CASSSVAYEQYF
DNA: TGCGCCAGCAGCTCTGTAGCCTACGAGCAGTACTTC

J: TRBJ2-1
V: TRBV7-8
size: .
D: .
CDR3: CASSSGLVSTMKQFF
DNA: TGTGCCAGCAGCTCAGGGCTGGTTTCTACAATGAAGCAGTTCTTC

J: TRBJ1-1
V: TRBV2
size: .
D: .
CDR3: CASKSQPNTEAFF
DNA: TGTGCCAGCAAGTCCCAACCGAACACTGAAGCTTTCTTT

J: TRBJ1-4
V: TRBV5-6
size: few
D: TRBD1
CDR3: CASSTRQGRNEKLFF
DNA: TGTGCCAGCAGCACCAGACAGGGTAGGAATGAAAAACTGTTTTTT

J: TRBJ2-1
V: TRBV2
size: .
D: .
CDR3: CASSGRMGSYNEQFF
DNA: TGTGCCAGCAGTGGGCGAATGGGCTCCTACAATGAGCAGTTCTTC

J: TRBJ1-2
V: TRBV5-1
size: few
D: .
CDR3: CASSSGTYYGYTF
DNA: TGCGCCAGCAGCTCCGGGACTTATTATGGCTACACCTTC

J: TRBJ2-3
V: TRBV5-6
size: .
D: TRBD1
CDR3: CASSHRGRGPTDTQYF
DNA: TGTGCCAGCAGCCACCGGGGCAGGGGGCCGACAGATACGCAGTATTTT

J: TRBJ1-4
V: TRBV7-9
size: few
D: TRBD1
CDR3: CASSLGDRGEKLFF
DNA: TGTGCCAGCAGCTTAGGGGACAGGGGGGAAAAACTGTTTTTT

J: TRBJ2-2
V: TRBV10-1
size: .
D: TRBD1
CDR3: CASSELRGRTGELFF
DNA: TGCGCCAGCAGTGAACTCAGGGGGAGAACCGGGGAGCTGTTTTTT

J: TRBJ2-7
V: TRBV11-2
size: .
D: TRBD2
CDR3: CASSLGIGGRGLEQYF
DNA: TGTGCCAGCAGCTTAGGTATCGGGGGGAGAGGCCTCGAGCAGTACTTC

J: TRBJ1-2
V: TRBV25-1
size: .
D: TRBD1
CDR3: CASSEPDRERGYTF
DNA: TGTGCCAGCAGTGAACCGGACAGGGAACGAGGCTACACCTTC

J: TRBJ1-1
V: TRBV10-3
size: medium-sized
D: .
CDR3: CAIRTDILNTEAFF
DNA: TGTGCCATCAGGACGGACATCCTGAACACTGAAGCTTTCTTT

J: TRBJ2-2
V: TRBV28
size: .
D: TRBD1
CDR3: CASWTGETGELFF
DNA: TGTGCCAGCTGGACAGGGGAAACCGGGGAGCTGTTTTTT

J: TRBJ2-5
V: TRBV7-2
size: .
D: TRBD1
CDR3: CASSSGGETQYF
DNA: TGTGCCAGCAGCTCAGGGGGAGAGACCCAGTACTTC